Presented here are 5 T cell receptor beta chains from one specimen sequenced in a study of Ad26.COV2.S vaccination and SARS-CoV-2 variants (dated by TCRdb to 2020 to 2022). The meaning of the sample's treatment or condition label: approximately 18 received Ad26.COV2.S at low or high dose, single or two shots; about 5 received placebo; per-sample allocation not given. Repertoires of vaccine and placebo recipients were sequenced from samples taken on day 63 after the first injection. Library prep was done by the immunoSEQ multiplex PCR assay. TCRdb mirrors the immuneACCESS table, restricted to in-frame sequences. Some clones are absent from its copies; in checked studies, under half trace to an unresolved V gene, and the reason for the others is unknown. The sample table shows about 500,000 clones, and 80% to 90% are seen once. The ten most abundant clones make up approximately 1.7% of the sample.

The sample in question was peripheral blood, obtained in a trial of Ad26.COV2.S vaccine versus placebo. The receptor set was obtained from a person between 18 and 60 years old who received the Ad26.COV2.S COVID-19 vaccine or a placebo.

This clone has just a few counts. This chain connects TRBV7-8 to TRBJ1-1, with D unresolved. CDR3 length: 15 amino acids. Germline CDR1 and CDR2: SGHVS and FQNEAQ. V gave up 5 bases and J gave up 6 bases, with 19 bases separating them. CDR3 region: CASSTRLDVNAEAFF. CDR3 DNA: TGTGCCAGCAGCACCAGATTGGACGTTAATGCTGAAGCTTTCTTT.

This rearrangement joins TRBV9 to TRBJ2-7, with 7 bases aligning to TRBD1. V lost 0 bases, J lost 2 bases, and 8 bases stayed unmatched. Germline assignment: CDR1 SGDLS and CDR2 YYNGEE. This CDR3 is built from 16 residues. The CDR3: CASSVDPNRGTYEQYF. The CDR3 nucleotides are TGTGCCAGCAGCGTAGATCCAAACAGGGGAACCTACGAGCAGTACTTC. Combining the CDR3 with reference TRBV9 and TRBJ2-7 gives the whole variable domain DSGVTQTPKHLITATGQRVTLRCSPRSGDLSVYWYQQSLDQGLQFLIQYYNGEERAKGNILERFSAQQFPDLHSELNLSSLELGDSALYFCASSVDPNRGTYEQYFGPGTRLTVT.

The CDR3 loop reads CASSLTGDRANTGELFF. CDR3 in DNA: TGTGCCAGCAGCTTAACCGGGGACAGGGCGAACACCGGGGAGCTGTTTTTT. The chain recombines TRBV7-3 with TRBJ2-2, with 9 positions matching TRBD1. The CDR3 is 17 amino acids. Per germline, CDR1 SGHTA and CDR2 FQGTGA. Unmatched junction bases numbered 2, after V lost 0 bases and J lost 0 bases. Looking up the rest from reference TRBV7-3 and TRBJ2-2 gives the full variable domain: GAGVSQTPSNKVTEKGKYVELRCDPISGHTALYWYRQSLGQGPEFLIYFQGTGAADDSGLPNDRFFAVRPEGSVSTLKIQRTERGDSAVYLCASSLTGDRANTGELFFGEGSRLTVL.

The CDR3 region has the DNA TGTGCCAGCAGGCCCGGGACACATGAAAGCTCCTATAATTCACCCCTCCACTTT. Its protein product is CASRPGTHESSYNSPLHF. The chain recombines TRBV3-1 (or the pseudogene TRBV3-2) with TRBJ1-6, with a tentative D call TRBD1 (6 bases). The CDR3 sequence is 18 residues long. V shed 6 bases and J shed 0 bases, with 18 bases lying between them. CDR1 LGHDT and CDR2 YNNKEL come from the germline V gene (reference sequence).

The chain has TRBV13 and TRBJ1-1, with D uncertain. Germline CDR1 reads PRHDT; CDR2 reads FYEKMQ (reference sequence). The CDR3 is made up of 15 amino acids. V was clipped by 2 bases and J by 1 base, with 11 bases between them. The CDR3 here is CASSLNTFGNTEAFF. In DNA, the CDR3 is TGTGCCAGCAGCTTAAACACGTTCGGGAACACTGAAGCTTTCTTT.